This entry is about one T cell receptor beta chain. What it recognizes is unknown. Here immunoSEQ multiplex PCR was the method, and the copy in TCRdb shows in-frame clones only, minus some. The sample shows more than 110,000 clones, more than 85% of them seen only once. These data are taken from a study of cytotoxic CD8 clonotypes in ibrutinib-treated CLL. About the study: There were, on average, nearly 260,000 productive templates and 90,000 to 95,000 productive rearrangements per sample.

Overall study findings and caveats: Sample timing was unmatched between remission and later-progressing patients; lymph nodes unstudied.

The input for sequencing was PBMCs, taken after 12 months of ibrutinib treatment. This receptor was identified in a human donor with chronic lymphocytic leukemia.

CDR3 sequence reads: CASSLVGSGRPNYEQYF. In DNA form, the CDR3 reads TGTGCCAGCAGTTTAGTGGGTAGCGGGAGACCCAACTACGAGCAGTACTTC. This sequence joins TRBV27 and TRBJ2-7; the match to TRBD2 covers 9 bases. The trim removed 2 bases at V and 3 bases at J, leaving 11 bases unmatched. The germline V gene encodes CDR1 MNHEY and CDR2 SMNVEV (reference sequence). CDR3 length: 17 residues.